Each of the 26 T cell receptor beta chains below was sequenced from the same sample in a study of OX40 agonist ivuxolimab in advanced cancers. The assay was immunoSEQ multiplex PCR, and TCRdb's table has in-frame clones only and misses some. The sample includes approximately 110,000 clones, around 90% of them seen just once. The material sequenced was CD4+ or CD8+ T cells sorted from blood, taken in a trial of the OX40 agonist ivuxolimab. The receptors were sampled from an adult with an advanced solid tumor such as melanoma, head and neck, liver or kidney cancer.

This clone occurred a few times. A read error may account for a junction end that differs from germline. The chain couples TRBV7-2 to TRBJ2-7; D is uncertain. There are 14 residues in the CDR3. CDR1 is SGHTA, CDR2 FQGNSA, per germline. CDR3 loop: CASSPSTVSHEQYF. The CDR3 DNA follows: TGTGCCAGCAGCCCGTCGACCGTCTCCCACGAGCAGTACTTC.

The gene calls are TRBV18 and TRBJ2-7, with D perhaps TRBD2 (5 bases). Germline V CDR1 and CDR2: KGHSH, LQKENI. Trimming took 1 base from V and 2 from J, leaving 12 bases between them. There are 15 residues in the CDR3. CDR3 loop: CASSPRAGITYEQYF. The CDR3 nucleotides read TGTGCCAGCTCACCACGGGCCGGGATTACCTACGAGCAGTACTTC.

This chain uses TRBV7-9 with TRBJ1-1, with 9 nucleotides matching TRBD1. This CDR3 has 13 amino acids. Germline V gene data show CDR1 as SEHNR and CDR2 as FQNEAQ (reference sequence). The trim removed 5 bases at V and 8 bases at J, leaving 6 bases unmatched. The CDR3 is CASSKGQGVEAFF. CDR3 nucleotides: TGTGCCAGCAGCAAGGGACAGGGCGTGGAAGCTTTCTTT.

The chain recombines TRBV10-3 with TRBJ2-7, with D unresolved. CDR1 is ENHRY, CDR2 SYGVKD, per germline. V was shortened by 0 bases and J by 2 bases, with 11 bases between the two germline ends. The CDR3 length is 15 residues. The CDR3 DNA sequence: TGTGCCATCAGTGAGTCCACCACCCAGGCCTACGAGCAGTACTTC. Translating gives CAISESTTQAYEQYF.

The V gene is TRBV6-5, the J gene TRBJ2-2; D remains unclear. Germline CDR1 reads MNHEY; CDR2 reads SVGAGI. V gave up 5 bases and J gave up 14 bases, with 15 bases separating them. CDR3 length: 12 amino acids. DNA of the CDR3: TGTGCCAGCAGTGTGCGTTTTGGGGTTCTGTTTTTT. Translating it yields CASSVRFGVLFF.

A few counts support this clone. The J gene is TRBJ1-2, the V gene TRBV19; the match to TRBD1 covers 10 bases. J was trimmed by 8 bases and V by 4 bases; bases with no gene match: 4. Per germline, CDR1 LNHDA and CDR2 SQIVND (reference sequence). CDR3 length: 13 amino acids. CDR3: CASSRQGAHGYTF. CDR3 sequence (DNA): TGTGCCAGTAGTAGACAGGGGGCGCACGGCTACACCTTC.

The V and J genes are TRBV4-2 and TRBJ1-5; D gene unclear. The V end was cut by 5 bases, the J end by 2 bases, with 13 bases between. The CDR3 totals 15 residues. The V gene's germline CDR1 is LGHNA and CDR2 YNFKEQ. CDR3 DNA sequence: TGTGCCAGCAGCTTGGAACAGCGCGGCAATCAGCCCCAGCATTTT. Amino acids: CASSLEQRGNQPQHF.

This chain links TRBV28 with TRBJ1-2; 7 bases are shared with TRBD1. CDR3 size: 13 residues. Trimming cost V 6 bases and J 3 bases; bases outside gene matches: 4. CDR1 MDHEN and CDR2 SYDVKM come from the germline V gene. For the CDR3, the DNA is TGTGCCAGCAGCGTCGGGACAGACTATGGCTACACCTTC. Translation: CASSVGTDYGYTF.

This clone was observed a few times. The junction departs from germline at one end; a sequencing error may be responsible. DNA of the CDR3: TGTGCCAGCAGCCTAGGACAGGGCGGCGAGCAGTACTTC. Protein: CASSLGQGGEQYF. The V gene is TRBV13, the J gene TRBJ2-7; 8 nucleotides align to TRBD1. This CDR3 comprises 13 residues. Per germline, CDR1 PRHDT and CDR2 FYEKMQ (reference sequence).

Only a few counts were recorded for this clone. The chain couples TRBV9 to TRBJ2-2, with 8 bases that match TRBD2. The V and J ends lost 1 base and 5 bases, in that order; junction bases with no gene match: 19. This CDR3 is built from 20 residues. Germline lookup yields CDR1 SGDLS and CDR2 YYNGEE. The CDR3 DNA reads as TGTGCCAGCAGCGTAACATTAGCGGGACCTGGTGTTGTTGAAACCGGGGAGCTGTTTTTT. This gives the protein CASSVTLAGPGVVETGELFF. Complete variable domain (other parts from reference TRBV9 and TRBJ2-2): DSGVTQTPKHLITATGQRVTLRCSPRSGDLSVYWYQQSLDQGLQFLIQYYNGEERAKGNILERFSAQQFPDLHSELNLSSLELGDSALYFCASSVTLAGPGVVETGELFFGEGSRLTVL.

V and J are TRBV5-4 and TRBJ2-1; D is perhaps TRBD1 or TRBD2 (6 bases each). The CDR3 runs 16 residues. The V gene lost 4 bases and the J gene lost 4 bases, with 18 bases spanning the gap. Germline loops: CDR1 SGHNT, CDR2 YYREEE (reference sequence). For the CDR3, the DNA is TGTGCCAGCAGCGGGGCCGCGGGACACTTATACAATGAGCAGTTCTTC. Amino acid sequence: CASSGAAGHLYNEQFF.

This clone was counted only a few times. V and J are TRBV4-2 and TRBJ2-1; tentative D call: TRBD2 (6 bases). The V end lost 0 bases, the J end lost 9 bases, and 15 bases lay between the germline ends. This CDR3 region has 15 residues. Germline V gene data show CDR1 as LGHNA and CDR2 as YNFKEQ. The CDR3 nucleotides read TGTGCCAGCAGCCAAGAAACGGGAGCCTTGTCTGAGCAGTTCTTC. Amino acids: CASSQETGALSEQFF.

The rearrangement links TRBV4-3 to TRBJ2-7; D unresolved. Germline V gene sequence: CDR1 LGHNA, CDR2 YSLEER. Trimming removed 5 bases from V and 0 bases from J, with 11 bases in between. The CDR3 loop spans 14 amino acids. The CDR3 nucleotides read TGCGCCAGCAGCAGTTACCAGTACTCCTACGAGCAGTACTTC. Translation gives CASSSYQYSYEQYF.

This chain connects TRBV14 to TRBJ2-3; 10 nucleotides agree with TRBD2. Germline-derived CDR1 and CDR2 are SGHDN and FVKESK. V lost 1 base and J lost 4; bases outside the gene matches: 5. CDR3 size: 16 residues. The CDR3 is CASSQGGAGGSDTQYF. Here the CDR3 DNA reads TGTGCCAGCAGCCAAGGAGGAGCGGGAGGGTCAGATACGCAGTATTTT.

The chain couples TRBV6-1 to TRBJ2-7; 8 nucleotides align to TRBD1. The CDR3 spans 16 residues. Per germline, CDR1 MNHNS and CDR2 SASEGT. With V trimmed by 2 bases and J by 4 bases, 10 bases remained unmatched. The CDR3 loop is CASSENAGGSLYEQYF. CDR3 in DNA: TGTGCCAGCAGTGAAAACGCAGGGGGCAGTCTATACGAGCAGTACTTC.

This clone has a handful of counts. The J gene is TRBJ1-5, the V gene TRBV28; D is perhaps TRBD1 (6 bases). Trimming pared 7 bases from V and 6 bases from J, leaving 13 bases between. Germline CDR1 is MDHEN and CDR2 is SYDVKM. The CDR3 is 13 amino acids. The CDR3 bases are TGTGCCAGCACCTTCAAAGGGGGTCAGCCCCAGCATTTT. This sequence encodes CASTFKGGQPQHF.

The chain carries TRBV27 and TRBJ1-5; D not resolved. The V end was cut by 2 bases, the J end by 9 bases, with 17 bases between. CDR3 size: 15 residues. Germline V lookup: CDR1 MNHEY, CDR2 SMNVEV (reference sequence). DNA for the CDR3: TGTGCCAGCAGTTTAGAGGGATGGGGTTCGGGGCCCCAGCATTTT. Translating it yields CASSLEGWGSGPQHF.

V gene TRBV6-1 combines with J gene TRBJ2-1; D gene ambiguous. The CDR3 has 17 residues. Trimming removed 1 base from V and 0 bases from J, with 13 bases in between. Per the germline V gene, CDR1 is MNHNS and CDR2 is SASEGT. CDR3 protein: CASSEGVQMYSYNEQFF. Written as DNA, the CDR3 is TGTGCCAGCAGTGAAGGGGTACAGATGTACTCCTACAATGAGCAGTTCTTC.

The chain is built from TRBV5-1 and TRBJ1-1, with D possibly TRBD1 on 6 matching bases. Germline V gives CDR1 SGHRS, CDR2 YFSETQ. V shed 0 bases and J shed 5 bases, with 11 bases lying between them. The CDR3 loop spans 14 amino acids. The chain's CDR3 is CASSLAGVLTEAFF. The CDR3 DNA sequence: TGCGCCAGCAGCTTGGCAGGGGTTTTAACTGAAGCTTTCTTT.

The chain has TRBV9 and TRBJ2-3, with D possibly matching TRBD1 (6 bases). With 0 bases removed from V and 5 bases from J, the gap between germline ends came to 10 bases. This CDR3 has 14 residues. Germline CDR1 reads SGDLS; CDR2 reads YYNGEE. This CDR3 is CASSVVPRGDTQYF. CDR3 nucleotides: TGTGCCAGCAGCGTAGTCCCCAGGGGAGATACGCAGTATTTT.

This chain joins TRBV7-3 and TRBJ1-4; the match to TRBD1 covers 7 bases. Germline V gene data show CDR1 as SGHTA and CDR2 as FQGTGA. The CDR3 runs to 20 residues. After removal of 1 base from V and 0 bases from J, the junction contained 14 bases not matched to a gene. CDR3 in DNA: TGTGCCAGCAGCTTAAAGGCCCACAGGGGATCCCCAGCAACTAATGAAAAACTGTTTTTT. Translating gives CASSLKAHRGSPATNEKLFF.

V and J are TRBV6-6 and TRBJ2-1; D may be TRBD1 (7 bases). In germline, CDR1 is MNHNY, CDR2 SVGAGI (reference sequence). This CDR3 is 14 amino acids long. V was cut by 7 bases and J by 6 bases, with 16 bases left in between. The CDR3, as DNA: TGTGCCAGCACACCCCAGGGGGGAGCCAATGAGCAGTTCTTC. Translation gives CASTPQGGANEQFF.

Only one count was recorded for this clone. The genes are TRBV27 and TRBJ2-1, with 8 bases aligning to TRBD2. The trim removed 5 bases at V and 10 bases at J, leaving 7 bases unmatched. Germline assignment: CDR1 MNHEY and CDR2 SMNVEV (reference sequence). This CDR3 spans 13 amino acids. The CDR3 region has the DNA TGTGCCAGCAGTGCGGGAGGCTTCACGGAGCAGTTCTTC. Protein sequence: CASSAGGFTEQFF.

To note about this clone: This specimen includes other DNA sequences encoding the same CDR3. The chain links TRBV6-1 to TRBJ2-2; TRBD2 might be the D (6 bases). The CDR3 spans 14 residues. With 4 bases removed from V and 5 bases from J, the gap between germline ends came to 11 bases. The germline CDR1 and CDR2 sequences are MNHNS and SASEGT. The chain's CDR3 is CASSAEGLTGELFF. CDR3 coding DNA: TGTGCCAGCAGTGCCGAGGGACTGACCGGGGAGCTGTTTTTT.

This chain connects TRBV7-9 to TRBJ1-1; a weak D match, TRBD1 (6 bases). Germline V gene data show CDR1 as SEHNR and CDR2 as FQNEAQ (reference sequence). The CDR3 runs to 15 residues. Trimming removed 1 base from V and 1 base from J, with 10 bases in between. CDR3 protein: CASSLGQGTNTEAFF. The CDR3 DNA reads as TGTGCCAGCAGCTTAGGGCAGGGGACGAACACTGAAGCTTTCTTT.

The chain combines TRBV14 with TRBJ2-7; 9 bases align to TRBD2. This CDR3 comprises 16 residues. Germline lookup yields CDR1 SGHDN and CDR2 FVKESK. Trimming removed 0 bases from V and 4 bases from J; junction bases left unmatched: 7. CDR3 DNA sequence: TGTGCCAGCAGCCAAGAAGTCTGGCGGGAGGGTTACGAGCAGTACTTC. Protein sequence: CASSQEVWREGYEQYF.